Described below is a single TCR beta chain sequence and its context. The data were obtained in a study of control samples from healthy donors and cancer patients. Method: immunoSEQ multiplex PCR; TCRdb's copy keeps in-frame clones and lacks some. The data show about 180,000 clones, roughly 92% seen once. This TCR derives from a man aged 25 to 45 in good health. Sample: blood.

Here the CDR3 reads CASRSGTGPEKLFF. The DNA for the CDR3 is TGTGCCAGCAGGTCCGGGACAGGGCCCGAAAAACTGTTTTTT. This sequence joins TRBV28 and TRBJ1-4; 9 bases agree with TRBD1. The V segment lost 6 bases and the J segment 8 bases; nucleotides outside the gene matches: 7. The CDR3 runs 14 residues. Germline CDR1 MDHEN, CDR2 SYDVKM. Complete variable domain (other parts from reference TRBV28 and TRBJ1-4): DVKVTQSSRYLVKRTGEKVFLECVQDMDHENMFWYRQDPGLGLRLIYFSYDVKMKEKGDIPEGYSVSREKKERFSLILESASTNQTSMYLCASRSGTGPEKLFFGSGTQLSVL.